Following are 8 T cell receptor beta chains from one sample sequenced in a study of T cells in localized non-small cell lung cancer. Sequenced by immunoSEQ multiplex PCR; TCRdb stores in-frame clones only, minus some. The sample records around 50,000 clones, about 83% being singletons. This material consisted of peripheral blood, taken before any cancer treatment. The receptors here all came from a female donor aged 60 or older with stage II squamous cell lung carcinoma.

The rearrangement uses TRBV29-1 and TRBJ2-3; D might be TRBD2 (6 bases). This CDR3 is built from 12 residues. The germline V gene encodes CDR1 SQVTM and CDR2 ANQGSEA. The V end was cut by 7 bases, the J end by 4 bases, with 12 bases between. This CDR3 is CSGGTTPDTQYF. CDR3 nucleotides: TGCAGCGGCGGGACCACCCCAGATACGCAGTATTTT.

The V gene is TRBV9, the J gene TRBJ2-1; D possibly corresponds to TRBD1 (6 bases). There are 15 residues in the CDR3. V lost 3 bases to trimming and J lost 5 bases, with 15 bases between them. Germline V gene data show CDR1 as SGDLS and CDR2 as YYNGEE. The CDR3 region has the DNA TGTGCCAGCAGCGCACCAGGGGCCAACAACAATGAGCAGTTCTTC. Translating gives CASSAPGANNNEQFF.

The chain combines TRBV29-1 with TRBJ2-1; D is possibly TRBD1 or TRBD2 (6 bases each). The CDR3 sequence is 13 residues long. With 5 bases removed from V and 4 bases from J, the gap between germline ends came to 12 bases. Germline CDR1 is SQVTM and CDR2 is ANQGSEA. CDR3 region: CSVIRGLYNEQFF. DNA of the CDR3: TGCAGCGTTATCCGGGGGCTTTACAATGAGCAGTTCTTC.

The gene calls are TRBV7-9 and TRBJ2-1, with D unresolved. This CDR3 contains 16 residues. Germline values: CDR1 SEHNR, CDR2 FQNEAQ (reference sequence). V lost 3 bases and J 2 bases, leaving 14 bases between the germline ends. CDR3 sequence reads: CASSFKAIITYNEQFF. The DNA of the CDR3 is TGTGCCAGCAGCTTTAAAGCCATTATCACCTACAATGAGCAGTTCTTC.

The genes are TRBV7-2 and TRBJ2-3; 10 nucleotides match TRBD2. V lost 4 bases to trimming and J lost 2 bases; unmatched junction nucleotides: 6. Germline loops: CDR1 SGHTA, CDR2 FQGNSA. This CDR3 is 16 amino acids long. The CDR3 spells CASSWNSGGPTDTQYF. In nucleotides, the CDR3 is TGTGCCAGCAGCTGGAATAGCGGGGGGCCCACAGATACGCAGTATTTT.

This clone is a singleton in its sample. This chain joins TRBV19 and TRBJ1-1; weak D call: TRBD1 (6 bases). Per the germline V gene, CDR1 is LNHDA and CDR2 is SQIVND (reference sequence). The CDR3 loop spans 12 amino acids. The CDR3 bases are TGTGCTTCCAGAGGGGGGGAAGGTGAAGCTTTCTTT. The encoded protein is CASRGGEGEAFF.

The rearrangement joins TRBV19 to TRBJ2-3; 8 nucleotides agree with TRBD2. J gave up 2 bases and V 6 bases, and 13 bases lay outside the gene matches. The V gene's germline CDR1 is LNHDA and CDR2 SQIVND (reference sequence). The CDR3 spans 17 residues. The CDR3 DNA reads as TGTGCCAGTAGAAAAGAGTTCGGACTAGCCTACACAGATACGCAGTATTTT. This gives the protein CASRKEFGLAYTDTQYF.

The rearrangement joins TRBV30 to TRBJ1-1; D is possibly TRBD1 (6 bases). The CDR3 consists of 13 residues. Per the germline V gene, CDR1 is GTSNPN and CDR2 is SVGIG (reference sequence). V gave up 5 bases and J gave up 0 bases, with 10 bases separating them. CDR3 nucleotides: TGTGCCTGGGCCGGGACAATGAACACTGAAGCTTTCTTT. It yields the protein CAWAGTMNTEAFF.